The present entry profiles one TCR beta chain with its context. Its antigen is still unknown. This sample was taken from a study of blood T cells in healthy people across ages. Across the whole study: Capture via template switching afforded approximately one barcoded beta molecule per two T cells. Overall study results and limits: More naive CD4+ cells and higher diversity marked long-lived donors relative to aged donors. Getting older went along with TCR beta diversity per million T cells dropping roughly linearly. Donor CMV infection status was unknown, possibly confounding age-related changes in expanded clonotypes.

The CDR3 runs to 12 residues. The germline V and J ends were trimmed by 5 bases and 5 bases, with 12 bases remaining between them. In germline, CDR1 is DFQATT, CDR2 SNEGSKA (reference sequence). Primers used in a second PCR of roughly 6 to 12 cycles were a sample-barcoded 5' primer and a J-beta primer mix. TCRdb called the 5' RACE reads again in MiXCR, with one record for every CDR3 protein. The table lists about 800,000 distinct CDR3 sequences, roughly 64% of them singletons. Material for sequencing was blood. V usage is TRBV20-1 and J usage is TRBJ2-5, with D perhaps matching TRBD2 (5 bases). The source is a man aged 25-45 years in good health. In nucleotides, the CDR3 is TGCAGTGCTCCAGACTATTCGGAGACCCAGTACTTC. Its translation: CSAPDYSETQYF.